This TCR beta chain emerged from a study of technical replicates of blood from several donors. Using immunoSEQ multiplex PCR, the repertoire was profiled, and TCRdb retains in-frame clones only, with some absent. This sample has around 76,000 clones, with around nine tenths found just once. The CDR3 contains 16 residues. Germline values: CDR1 WSHSY, CDR2 SAAADI. After removal of 8 bases from V and 0 bases from J, the junction contained 10 bases not matched to a gene. Sequenced sample: T cells isolated from PBMCs. The rearrangement uses TRBV10-2 and TRBJ1-1; 9 bases fit TRBD1. This receptor was taken from a human donor in good health. The CDR3 DNA is TGCGCCAGCTTGCCCGGGACAGGGATAATGAACACTGAAGCTTTCTTT. Translated: CASLPGTGIMNTEAFF.